This T cell receptor (beta chain) was documented in a study of identical twins. Study results and caveats: The conclusions drew on cross-sectional statistical analysis instead of tracking the same donors. Researchers reported weaker excess twin sharing in beta out-of-frame sequences.

TCRdb redid the calling of the 5' RACE reads with MiXCR, one entry per CDR3 protein. The table includes about 890,000 distinct CDR3 sequences, about 12% detected once. A remark on this clonotype: Its antigen is unidentified.

With no exceptions, donors were healthy Caucasians. V shed 2 bases and J shed 5 bases, with 11 bases lying between them. The CDR3 has 14 residues. In germline, CDR1 is SGDLS, CDR2 YYNGEE. In addition, the sample was reused for a study of yellow fever vaccine responses in identical twins.

This sequence joins TRBV9 and TRBJ2-1; D remains ambiguous. Sequencing was done on a sample of PBMCs. The clonotype comes from a young woman in good health. This chain's CDR3 is CASSVSGFDNEQFF. CDR3 bases: TGTGCCAGCAGCGTCAGTGGGTTCGACAATGAGCAGTTCTTC.